This T cell receptor (beta chain) emerged from a study of T cell responses to AZD1222 COVID-19 vaccine. V lost 6 bases to trimming and J lost 5 bases; unmatched junction nucleotides: 6. The CDR3 spans 15 residues. The V gene's germline CDR1 is MNHEY and CDR2 SVGAGI. Points on this clone: The antigen is unknown.

General study points: No repertoire was sampled before or during the peak T cell response, only after it. Spike-specific TCR breadth and depth were elevated following two AZD1222 doses. Close to half of all spike-specific TCRs reportedly target regions of the variants that are unmutated. In a largely white British group with more females than males, clonal diversity was possibly underestimated.

Method: immunoSEQ multiplex PCR; TCRdb's copy keeps in-frame clones and lacks some. Of under 130,000 clones in the sample, around 94% were seen once. The sequences come from peripheral blood, collected on day 0 of AZD1222 vaccination. The clonotype comes from an adult in good health. The V gene is TRBV6-5, the J gene TRBJ2-2; 10 nucleotides line up with TRBD2. This chain's CDR3 is CASRLAGIVTGELFF. The CDR3 DNA reads as TGTGCCAGCAGACTAGCGGGAATTGTTACCGGGGAGCTGTTTTTT.